This TCR beta chain derives from a study of T cell repertoires in cytomegalovirus infection. Study summary: Both a matching HLA type and CMV infection were indicated by public TCR beta signatures. Study-wide results and limits: Frequencies of public TCR beta families were cumulated, and this identified carriers of CMV plus the relevant HLA. In two of eight donors, the top clonotype was HLA-C-restricted CMV-specific.

This clonotype was counted between two and nine times. Its antigen is as yet unknown. TCRdb passed the reads through MiXCR, listing each CDR3 protein once. Among roughly 150,000 distinct CDR3 sequences listed, about a quarter were seen once. CDR3 length: 13 residues. V lost 0 bases and J lost 7, with 9 bases in between. Germline CDR1 and CDR2: SGHVS and FNYEAQ. The J gene is TRBJ2-5, the V gene TRBV7-6, with D perhaps given as TRBD1 or TRBD2 (6 bases each). Sample: PBMCs. The clonotype originates from a human donor in good health (CMV status not recorded). Some clones in this sample may be carry-over from other donors' samples. This CDR3 reads CASSLAGGGTQYF. CDR3 bases: TGTGCCAGCAGCTTAGCCGGGGGCGGGACCCAGTACTTC.